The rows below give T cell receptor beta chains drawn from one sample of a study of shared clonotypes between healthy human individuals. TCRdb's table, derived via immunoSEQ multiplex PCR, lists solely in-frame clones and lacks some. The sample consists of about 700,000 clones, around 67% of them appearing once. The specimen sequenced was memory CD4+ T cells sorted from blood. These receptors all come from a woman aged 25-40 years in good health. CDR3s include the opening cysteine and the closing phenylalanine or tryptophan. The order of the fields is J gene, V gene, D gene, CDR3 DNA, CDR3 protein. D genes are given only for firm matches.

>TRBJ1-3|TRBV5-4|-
TGTGCCAGCAGCGAGGACACCGCTGGAAACACCATATATTTT
CASSEDTAGNTIYF
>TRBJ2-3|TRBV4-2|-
TGTGCCAGCAGCCAAGATTATTCGAGGGCAGGATTTTTCGCAGATACGCAGTATTTT
CASSQDYSRAGFFADTQYF
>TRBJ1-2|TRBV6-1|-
TGTGCCAGCGAGACCAGCCCCGGGTGGGGCTATGGCTACACCTTC
CASETSPGWGYGYTF
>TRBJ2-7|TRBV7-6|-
TGTGCCAGCAGCTTAGTGCCGGGGAACTACGAGCAGTACTTC
CASSLVPGNYEQYF
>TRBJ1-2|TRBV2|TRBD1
TGTGCCAGTAAGACAGGGGGCGGCTACACCTTC
CASKTGGGYTF
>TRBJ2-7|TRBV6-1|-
TGTGCCAGCAGTGAGGGTGCAGGGCTCGCCTACGAGCAGTACTTC
CASSEGAGLAYEQYF
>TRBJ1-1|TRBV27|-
TGTGCCAGCAGTTTAACGGGGCTGGGTGAAGCTTTCTTT
CASSLTGLGEAFF
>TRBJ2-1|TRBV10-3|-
TGTGCCATCAGTCATGGACAATACAATGAGCAGTTCTTC
CAISHGQYNEQFF
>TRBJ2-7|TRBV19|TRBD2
TGTGCCAGTAGCCAGAGCGGGGGTGCCTACGAGCAGTACTTC
CASSQSGGAYEQYF
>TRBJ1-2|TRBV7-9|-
TGTGCCAGCAGCTTAGGAGGCAGTTCGGCTAACTATGGCTACACCTTC
CASSLGGSSANYGYTF